The rows below give T cell receptor beta chains drawn from one sample of a study of control samples from healthy donors and cancer patients. Some clones are missing from TCRdb's copy, which holds only in-frame ones; the method was immunoSEQ multiplex PCR. Of some 200,000 clones listed, roughly nine tenths are singletons. Input material: blood. These receptors came from a woman in her 30s in good health. Each CDR3 is given with its conserved first and last residue. The D gene is left open where the match is weak. For some rows the clone size is stated as once, few or many, or as a class when expanded; others skip it.

d_gene	abundance	v_gene	j_gene	len	CDR3nt	CDR3aa
.	.	TRBV6-4	TRBJ2-6	14	TGTGCCACCTCAGACAGCTCTGGGGCCAACGTCCTGACTTTC	CATSDSSGANVLTF
.	.	TRBV11-2	TRBJ1-5	15	TGTGCCAGCAGCTTCTCGGGCGGTGGCAATCAGCCCCAGCATTTT	CASSFSGGGNQPQHF
.	.	TRBV21-1	TRBJ1-2	18	TGTGCCAGCAGCAAAAAACCGTTGGACAGCGGGAGGTTGTATGGCTACACCTTC	CASSKKPLDSGRLYGYTF
.	few	TRBV5-1	TRBJ1-2	14	TGCGCCAGCAGCCCGGCAGGGGATAACTATGGCTACACCTTC	CASSPAGDNYGYTF
.	.	TRBV19	TRBJ1-2	11	TGTGCCAGTAGTAAGAACAGGGGCTACACCTTC	CASSKNRGYTF
.	.	TRBV18	TRBJ2-7	14	TGTGCCAGCTCACCACAGGGGCCCACCTACGAGCAGTACTTC	CASSPQGPTYEQYF
.	.	TRBV27	TRBJ2-7	16	TGTGCCAGCAGTTATCATCCGGGGGCGGGCTCCTACGAGCAGTACTTC	CASSYHPGAGSYEQYF
.	.	TRBV19	TRBJ1-1	14	TGTGCCAGTAGTCGGGGGCAATTGAACACTGAAGCTTTCTTT	CASSRGQLNTEAFF
.	once	TRBV6-5	TRBJ2-6	15	TGTGCCAGCAGTTACGAAGGGTCCGGGGCCAACGTCCTGACTTTC	CASSYEGSGANVLTF
TRBD2	.	TRBV6-5	TRBJ2-3	16	TGTGCCAGCAGTTCCCCCAGCGGGGGGCCCCCAGATACGCAGTATTTT	CASSSPSGGPPDTQYF
.	.	TRBV14	TRBJ1-3	14	TGTGCCAGCAGCCAAGACATCTCTGGAAACACCATATATTTT	CASSQDISGNTIYF
TRBD2	.	TRBV19	TRBJ2-7	13	TGTGCCAGTAGTATGGGACTAGCCTACGAGCAGTACTTC	CASSMGLAYEQYF
.	.	TRBV21-1	TRBJ1-2	15	TGTGCCAGCAGCCAAAGACAGATCCACAACTATGGCTACACCTTC	CASSQRQIHNYGYTF
TRBD2	.	TRBV27	TRBJ2-7	15	TGTGCCAGCAGTCCCTTGATTACGGGGGGCTACGAGCAGTACTTC	CASSPLITGGYEQYF
.	.	TRBV6-4	TRBJ1-2	12	TGTGCCAGCAGTGACTCGGGTTTTGGCTACACCTTC	CASSDSGFGYTF
TRBD1	.	TRBV7-2	TRBJ1-1	15	TGTGCCAGCAGCCACCCGGGACAGTCGAACACTGAAGCTTTCTTT	CASSHPGQSNTEAFF